Shown below are 8 T cell receptor beta chains from a single sample sequenced in a study of neoadjuvant anti-PD-1 for oral cavity cancer. Some clones are missing from TCRdb's copy, which holds only in-frame ones; the method was immunoSEQ multiplex PCR. The sample contains 60,000 to 75,000 clones, roughly 80% of which appear only once. The specimen was PBMCs, collected before nivolumab (anti-PD-1) treatment. The origin of the receptors is a person between 40 and 85 years old with oral cavity squamous cell carcinoma.

The rearrangement joins TRBV30 to TRBJ1-5; the D is unclear. Germline V lookup: CDR1 GTSNPN, CDR2 SVGIG (reference sequence). The CDR3 totals 14 residues. The V and J ends lost 2 bases and 4 bases respectively, with 12 bases between them. CDR3 sequence reads: CAWSKELGNQPQHF. The CDR3 DNA sequence: TGTGCCTGGAGTAAAGAATTGGGGAATCAGCCCCAGCATTTT.

The V gene is TRBV4-1, the J gene TRBJ1-2; D unresolved. Germline CDR1 is MGHRA and CDR2 is YSYEKL. The CDR3 has 13 residues. V shed 1 base and J shed 8 bases, with 11 bases lying between them. CDR3 sequence reads: CASSQVRVGGYTF. The CDR3 DNA is TGCGCCAGCAGCCAAGTGAGGGTAGGGGGCTACACCTTC.

The rearrangement uses TRBV30 and TRBJ2-2; D possibly corresponds to TRBD1 (5 bases). Trimming removed 7 bases from V and 1 base from J, with 10 bases in between. The CDR3 has 13 amino acids. The germline V gene has CDR1 GTSNPN and CDR2 SVGIG (reference sequence). For the CDR3, the DNA is TGTGCCTCAGACAGAGGGAACACCGGGGAGCTGTTTTTT. Encoded protein: CASDRGNTGELFF.

CDR3 nucleotides: TGTGCCTGGAGTGGATTTCAGGGTTTAGGGAGCTATGGCTACACCTTC. It yields the protein CAWSGFQGLGSYGYTF. The chain uses TRBV30 and TRBJ1-2; possible D gene TRBD1, 5 bases. Germline-derived CDR1 and CDR2 are GTSNPN and SVGIG (reference sequence). Trimming shortened V by 1 base and J by 4 bases, and 19 bases separated the two germline ends. The CDR3 has 16 residues.

The chain carries TRBV30 and TRBJ2-5; 7 bases fit TRBD2. This CDR3 contains 12 residues. V gave up 3 bases and J gave up 7 bases; unmatched junction bases: 5. In germline, CDR1 is GTSNPN, CDR2 SVGIG (reference sequence). DNA for the CDR3: TGTGCCTGGAGCGGGAGGCGCGGGACCCAGTACTTC. It specifies CAWSGRRGTQYF.

The chain is built from TRBV6-1 and TRBJ1-1; the D gene is possibly TRBD1 (5 bases). With 2 bases removed from V and 0 bases from J, the gap between germline ends came to 7 bases. CDR1 is MNHNS and CDR2 is SASEGT in the germline V gene. CDR3 size: 14 residues. CDR3 loop: CASSEPGMNTEAFF. DNA of the CDR3: TGTGCCAGCAGTGAACCAGGGATGAACACTGAAGCTTTCTTT.

This clone turned up a few times. This chain joins TRBV18 and TRBJ2-7; possibly TRBD1 for D (5 bases). Looked up from germline, CDR1 is KGHSH and CDR2 is LQKENI. Trimming removed 2 bases at V and 2 bases at J, with 10 bases between. CDR3 size: 14 residues. The chain's CDR3 is CASSPDSEAYEQYF. The CDR3 DNA follows: TGTGCCAGCTCACCAGACAGCGAGGCCTACGAGCAGTACTTC.

The J gene is TRBJ1-6, the V gene TRBV6-4, with TRBD1 matching over 7 bases. The CDR3 has 14 amino acids. The germline V gene has CDR1 MRHNA and CDR2 SNTAGT. V shed 5 bases and J 6 bases; nucleotides not matched to a gene: 4. This chain's CDR3 is CASSPGQSNSPLHF. DNA of the CDR3: TGTGCCAGCAGTCCGGGACAGAGTAATTCACCCCTCCACTTT.